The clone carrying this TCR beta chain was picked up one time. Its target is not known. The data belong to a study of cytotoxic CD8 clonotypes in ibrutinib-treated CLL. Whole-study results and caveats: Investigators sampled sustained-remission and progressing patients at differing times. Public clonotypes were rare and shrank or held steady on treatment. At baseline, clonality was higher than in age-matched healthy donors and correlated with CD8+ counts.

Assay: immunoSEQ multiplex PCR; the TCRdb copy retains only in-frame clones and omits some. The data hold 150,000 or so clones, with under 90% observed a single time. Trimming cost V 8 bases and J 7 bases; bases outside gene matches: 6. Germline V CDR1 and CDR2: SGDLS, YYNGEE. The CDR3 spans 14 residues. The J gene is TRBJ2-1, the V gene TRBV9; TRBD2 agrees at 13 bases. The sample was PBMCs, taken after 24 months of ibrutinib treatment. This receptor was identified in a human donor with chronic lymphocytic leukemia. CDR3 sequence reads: CASRLAGGENEQFF. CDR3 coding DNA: TGTGCCAGTCGACTAGCGGGAGGAGAGAATGAGCAGTTCTTC.